This T cell receptor beta chain was observed in a study of siplizumab effects on memory and regulatory T cells. TCRdb keeps only in-frame clones here, not all; method: immunoSEQ multiplex PCR. Of under 150,000 clones in the sample, roughly 94% were seen once. Per the germline V gene, CDR1 is SGHDN and CDR2 is FVKESK. The CDR3 has 15 residues. The V gene lost 4 bases and the J gene lost 0 bases, with 9 bases spanning the gap. This sequence originates from a human donor in good health. The V and J genes are TRBV14 and TRBJ1-4; D not resolved. Sequencing input: non-Treg CD4+ T cells sorted from blood. This CDR3 is CASSRRAPTNEKLFF. Written as DNA, the CDR3 is TGTGCCAGCAGCCGAAGAGCTCCAACTAATGAAAAACTGTTTTTT.